Listed below are T cell receptor beta chains from one sample, sequenced in a study of cytomegalovirus exposure and HLA in healthy donors. Profiled with immunoSEQ multiplex PCR; TCRdb holds only in-frame clones, not every one. The sample includes around 170,000 clones, 81% seen only once; the top ten take 1% to 1.5%. The sample was PBMCs. The receptors stem from a man between 50 and 59 years old in good health and CMV-seropositive. Both conserved end residues are part of each CDR3. D genes are given only for firm matches. Clone size, where shown, is once, few, many, or a class for clones that have expanded.

clone_size: .
j_call: TRBJ1-3
v_call: TRBV28
d_call: TRBD1
cdr3_aa: CASRTETGFGNTIYF
cdr3_nt: TGTGCCAGCAGGACAGAGACAGGGTTCGGAAACACCATATATTTT

clone_size: few
j_call: TRBJ2-7
v_call: TRBV7-2
d_call: .
cdr3_aa: CASSLGRSSYEQYF
cdr3_nt: TGTGCCAGCAGCTTAGGGCGGAGCTCCTACGAGCAGTACTTC

clone_size: .
j_call: TRBJ1-6
v_call: TRBV15
d_call: .
cdr3_aa: CATSTSHASNSPLHF
cdr3_nt: TGTGCCACCAGCACAAGCCACGCTTCTAATTCACCCCTCCACTTT

clone_size: .
j_call: TRBJ2-1
v_call: TRBV5-1
d_call: TRBD2
cdr3_aa: CASSSLGGSSYNEQFF
cdr3_nt: TGCGCCAGCAGTTCCTTGGGCGGGAGCTCCTACAATGAGCAGTTCTTC

clone_size: .
j_call: TRBJ1-2
v_call: TRBV6-5
d_call: TRBD1
cdr3_aa: CASSYGSKGQSYGYTF
cdr3_nt: TGTGCCAGCAGTTACGGCAGTAAGGGACAGTCCTATGGCTACACCTTC

clone_size: .
j_call: TRBJ2-7
v_call: TRBV5-1
d_call: .
cdr3_aa: CASSLDLEAQYF
cdr3_nt: TGCGCCAGCAGCTTGGATTTAGAAGCGCAGTACTTC

clone_size: .
j_call: TRBJ2-6
v_call: TRBV6-5
d_call: .
cdr3_aa: CASMRASSGANVLTF
cdr3_nt: TGTGCCAGCATGCGCGCTAGCTCTGGGGCCAACGTCCTGACTTTC

clone_size: .
j_call: TRBJ1-4
v_call: TRBV2
d_call: .
cdr3_aa: CASSEVQINEKLFF
cdr3_nt: TGTGCCAGCAGTGAAGTTCAGATTAATGAAAAACTGTTTTTT

clone_size: .
j_call: TRBJ1-5
v_call: TRBV2
d_call: .
cdr3_aa: CASSDSRQFSNQPQHF
cdr3_nt: TGTGCCAGCAGTGATTCGAGACAGTTTAGCAATCAGCCCCAGCATTTT

clone_size: .
j_call: TRBJ2-1
v_call: TRBV14
d_call: .
cdr3_aa: CASSPSGPYNEQFF
cdr3_nt: TGTGCCAGCAGCCCAAGCGGGCCTTACAATGAGCAGTTCTTC

clone_size: .
j_call: TRBJ1-5
v_call: TRBV2
d_call: TRBD1
cdr3_aa: CASSEEGGSNQPQHF
cdr3_nt: TGTGCCAGCAGTGAAGAAGGGGGCAGCAATCAGCCCCAGCATTTT

clone_size: .
j_call: TRBJ1-1
v_call: TRBV5-1
d_call: TRBD1
cdr3_aa: CASSWGQGPNTEAFF
cdr3_nt: TGCGCCAGCAGCTGGGGACAGGGGCCGAACACTGAAGCTTTCTTT

clone_size: .
j_call: TRBJ2-3
v_call: TRBV21-1
d_call: .
cdr3_aa: CASSNGAEGATDTQYF
cdr3_nt: TGTGCCAGCAGCAATGGAGCGGAGGGGGCTACAGATACGCAGTATTTT

clone_size: .
j_call: TRBJ2-1
v_call: TRBV5-5
d_call: .
cdr3_aa: CASSSTASYNEQFF
cdr3_nt: TGTGCCAGCAGCTCTACAGCTTCCTACAATGAGCAGTTCTTC

clone_size: once
j_call: TRBJ2-1
v_call: TRBV27
d_call: TRBD2
cdr3_aa: CASRGVSGGLYNEQFF
cdr3_nt: TGTGCCAGCAGGGGTGTCAGCGGGGGACTTTACAATGAGCAGTTCTTC

clone_size: .
j_call: TRBJ2-1
v_call: TRBV11-1
d_call: .
cdr3_aa: CASSPNKGFDEQFF
cdr3_nt: TGTGCCAGCAGCCCAAACAAGGGGTTCGATGAGCAGTTCTTC

clone_size: .
j_call: TRBJ1-2
v_call: TRBV14
d_call: .
cdr3_aa: CASSQMGAGSNYGYTF
cdr3_nt: TGTGCCAGCAGCCAGATGGGGGCCGGCTCGAACTATGGCTACACCTTC

clone_size: few
j_call: TRBJ2-5
v_call: TRBV7-2
d_call: TRBD1
cdr3_aa: CASSPQRGGGETQYF
cdr3_nt: TGTGCCAGCAGCCCTCAAAGAGGGGGCGGAGAGACCCAGTACTTC

clone_size: .
j_call: TRBJ2-2
v_call: TRBV18
d_call: .
cdr3_aa: CASSPPGSRDAGELFF
cdr3_nt: TGTGCCAGCTCACCACCGGGCTCCAGAGATGCCGGGGAGCTGTTTTTT

clone_size: few
j_call: TRBJ2-3
v_call: TRBV29-1
d_call: .
cdr3_aa: CSVERRMSSTDTQYF
cdr3_nt: TGCAGCGTTGAGAGGCGGATGTCTAGCACAGATACGCAGTATTTT

clone_size: .
j_call: TRBJ2-7
v_call: TRBV6-5
d_call: .
cdr3_aa: CASSYSPGSYEQYF
cdr3_nt: TGTGCCAGCAGTTACTCACCAGGGTCCTACGAGCAGTACTTC

clone_size: .
j_call: TRBJ2-2
v_call: TRBV7-3
d_call: .
cdr3_aa: CASSSTGRELFF
cdr3_nt: TGTGCCAGCAGCTCTACAGGGCGGGAGCTGTTTTTT

clone_size: .
j_call: TRBJ1-6
v_call: TRBV15
d_call: TRBD1
cdr3_aa: CATSRTRDSYNSPLHF
cdr3_nt: TGTGCCACCAGCAGAACCCGGGACAGCTATAATTCACCCCTCCACTTT

clone_size: few
j_call: TRBJ1-5
v_call: TRBV7-2
d_call: TRBD1
cdr3_aa: CASSRTGGVSQPQHF
cdr3_nt: TGTGCCAGCAGCCGGACAGGGGGTGTGTCTCAGCCCCAGCATTTT

clone_size: .
j_call: TRBJ1-1
v_call: TRBV11-2
d_call: TRBD1
cdr3_aa: CASSLAGGADTEAFF
cdr3_nt: TGTGCCAGCAGCCTCGCAGGGGGCGCAGACACTGAAGCTTTCTTT

clone_size: .
j_call: TRBJ2-2
v_call: TRBV6-6
d_call: .
cdr3_aa: CAPTTSTGELFF
cdr3_nt: TGTGCCCCGACAACAAGCACCGGGGAGCTGTTTTTT

clone_size: .
j_call: TRBJ2-7
v_call: TRBV5-1
d_call: .
cdr3_aa: CASSLGAAYEQYF
cdr3_nt: TGCGCCAGCAGCTTGGGAGCGGCCTACGAGCAGTACTTC

clone_size: .
j_call: TRBJ2-1
v_call: TRBV29-1
d_call: TRBD2
cdr3_aa: CSVGGTSGSGFEQFF
cdr3_nt: TGCAGCGTCGGGGGGACTAGCGGGAGTGGATTTGAGCAGTTCTTC

clone_size: .
j_call: TRBJ1-2
v_call: TRBV2
d_call: TRBD1
cdr3_aa: CASRTGGNDGYTF
cdr3_nt: TGTGCCAGCCGGACAGGAGGAAATGATGGCTACACCTTC

clone_size: .
j_call: TRBJ2-5
v_call: TRBV30
d_call: TRBD2
cdr3_aa: CAWRGLAGGYQETQYF
cdr3_nt: TGTGCCTGGAGAGGACTAGCGGGGGGTTACCAAGAGACCCAGTACTTC

clone_size: .
j_call: TRBJ2-1
v_call: TRBV18
d_call: TRBD2
cdr3_aa: CASSRVTSVASGYNEQFF
cdr3_nt: TGTGCCAGCTCACGGGTGACCTCGGTCGCTAGCGGATACAATGAGCAGTTCTTC